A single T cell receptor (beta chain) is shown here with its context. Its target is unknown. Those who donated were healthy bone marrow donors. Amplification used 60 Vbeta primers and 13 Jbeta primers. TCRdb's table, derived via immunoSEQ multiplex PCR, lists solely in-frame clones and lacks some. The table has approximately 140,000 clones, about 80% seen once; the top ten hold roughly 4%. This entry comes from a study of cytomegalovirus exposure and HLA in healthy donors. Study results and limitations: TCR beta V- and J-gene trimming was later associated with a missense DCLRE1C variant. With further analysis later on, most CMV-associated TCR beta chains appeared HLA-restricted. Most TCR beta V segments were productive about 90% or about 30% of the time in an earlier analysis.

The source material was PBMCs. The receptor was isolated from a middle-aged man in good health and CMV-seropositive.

CDR3 in DNA: TGTGCCAGCAGCAAGGACGGTGGGAGCTCCTACGAGCAGTACTTC. Protein sequence: CASSKDGGSSYEQYF. The rearrangement uses TRBV5-5 and TRBJ2-7, with D perhaps matching TRBD2 (5 bases). The CDR3 totals 15 residues. CDR1 and CDR2 (germline): SGHKS, YYEKEE (reference sequence). The germline V and J ends were trimmed by 4 bases and 0 bases, with 14 bases remaining between them. The full variable domain, rest sourced from reference TRBV5-5 and TRBJ2-7, is DAGVTQSPTHLIKTRGQQVTLRCSPISGHKSVSWYQQVLGQGPQFIFQYYEKEERGRGNFPDRFSARQFPNYSSELNVNALLLGDSALYLCASSKDGGSSYEQYFGPGTRLTVT.